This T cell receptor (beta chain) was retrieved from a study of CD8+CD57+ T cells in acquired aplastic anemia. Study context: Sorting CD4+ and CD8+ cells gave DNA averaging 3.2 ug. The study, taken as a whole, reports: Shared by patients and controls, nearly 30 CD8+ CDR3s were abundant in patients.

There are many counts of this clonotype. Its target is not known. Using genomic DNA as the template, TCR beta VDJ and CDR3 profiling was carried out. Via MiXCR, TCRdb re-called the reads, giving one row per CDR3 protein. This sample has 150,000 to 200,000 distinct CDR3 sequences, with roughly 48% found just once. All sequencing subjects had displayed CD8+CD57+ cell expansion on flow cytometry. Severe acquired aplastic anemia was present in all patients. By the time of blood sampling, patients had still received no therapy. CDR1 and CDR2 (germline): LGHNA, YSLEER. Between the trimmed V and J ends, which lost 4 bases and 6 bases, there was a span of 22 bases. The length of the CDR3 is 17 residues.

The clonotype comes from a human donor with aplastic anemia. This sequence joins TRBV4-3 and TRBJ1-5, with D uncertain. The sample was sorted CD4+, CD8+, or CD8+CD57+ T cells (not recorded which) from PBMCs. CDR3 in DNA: TGCGCCAGCAGCCTGGGGAAGCCAAGCCTAGGAAGTCAGCCCCAGCATTTT. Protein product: CASSLGKPSLGSQPQHF.